Each of the 21 T cell receptor beta chains below was sequenced from the same sample in a study of cytotoxic CD8 clonotypes in ibrutinib-treated CLL. Some clones are missing from TCRdb's copy, which holds only in-frame ones; the method was immunoSEQ multiplex PCR. The table shows roughly 15,000 clones, with 52% occurring only once. Here the sequenced sample was PBMCs, taken at a 24-month disease-progression time point, from a patient treated with ibrutinib. These receptor sequences come from a human donor with chronic lymphocytic leukemia.

The rearrangement joins TRBV7-9 to TRBJ1-3, with D possibly being TRBD1 (5 bases). This CDR3 is built from 15 residues. Germline assignment: CDR1 SEHNR and CDR2 FQNEAQ (reference sequence). V was clipped by 2 bases and J by 4 bases, with 12 bases between them. CDR3 sequence: CASSLRGRLGNTIYF. The CDR3 DNA follows: TGTGCCAGCAGCTTAAGGGGACGGCTCGGAAACACCATATATTTT.

The sample holds many counts of this clone. This sequence joins TRBV19 and TRBJ1-6; D remains unclear. The CDR3 has 10 residues. V was cut by 3 bases and J by 13 bases, with 4 bases left in between. Germline V lookup: CDR1 LNHDA, CDR2 SQIVND (reference sequence). The CDR3 coding sequence is TGTGCCAGTAGTATTCCCCCCCTCCACTTT. Its translation is CASSIPPLHF.

This clone has a handful of counts. The genes are TRBV6-1 and TRBJ2-4, with D maybe TRBD2 (5 bases). From germline, CDR1 is MNHNS and CDR2 SASEGT. V lost 5 bases, J lost 14 bases, and 16 bases lay in between. The CDR3 has 12 amino acids. CDR3 in amino acids: CASSPPGLLKYF. As DNA, the CDR3 is TGTGCCAGCAGTCCACCAGGACTCTTAAAGTACTTC.

V gene TRBV6-5 combines with J gene TRBJ1-2; D might be TRBD1 (5 bases). V dropped 4 bases and J dropped 4 bases, with 13 bases sitting between them. Germline lookup yields CDR1 MNHEY and CDR2 SVGAGI. The CDR3 consists of 14 residues. The CDR3 bases are TGTGCCAGCAGTTTGGGGGTGGAGGGCTATGGCTACACCTTC. Translation gives CASSLGVEGYGYTF.

This chain links TRBV21-1 with TRBJ2-7; TRBD2, the table's D call, was not compared with the DNA. TRBV21-1 is a listed pseudogene. This CDR3 region has 14 residues. The CDR3 is CASSPSSGPYEQYF. In DNA form, the CDR3 reads TGTGCCAGCAGCCCTTCTAGCGGACCCTACGAGCAGTACTTC.

The chain carries TRBV25-1 and TRBJ1-1; D uncertain. Trimming cost V 3 bases and J 0 bases, with 14 bases left between them. Germline V gene sequence: CDR1 MGHDK, CDR2 SYGVNS. The CDR3 is made up of 16 amino acids. DNA for the CDR3: TGTGCCAGCAGTGATGGAGTGTCTCTCATGAACACTGAAGCTTTCTTT. Protein product: CASSDGVSLMNTEAFF.

V gene TRBV15 combines with J gene TRBJ1-1; D remains ambiguous. Trimming cost V 4 bases and J 8 bases, with 11 bases left between them. This CDR3 has 12 residues. Germline values: CDR1 LNHNV, CDR2 YYDKDF (reference sequence). CDR3 sequence: CATSKMGWEAFF. In DNA form, the CDR3 reads TGTGCCACCAGCAAAATGGGTTGGGAAGCTTTCTTT. Full variable domain (outside the CDR3, taken from reference TRBV15 and TRBJ1-1): DAMVIQNPRYQVTQFGKPVTLSCSQTLNHNVMYWYQQKSSQAPKLLFHYYDKDFNNEADTPDNFQSRRPNTSFCFLDIRSPGLGDTAMYLCATSKMGWEAFFGQGTRLTVV.

The chain carries TRBV5-1 and TRBJ1-2; 7 nucleotides line up with TRBD1. The germline CDR1 and CDR2 sequences are SGHRS and YFSETQ. The CDR3 extends over 16 amino acids. Germline trimming cut 3 bases from V and 5 bases from J; bases unmatched to any gene: 13. CDR3 sequence: CASSWQGQEPLYGYTF. CDR3 nucleotides: TGCGCCAGCAGCTGGCAAGGACAGGAACCCCTGTATGGCTACACCTTC.

The chain uses TRBV6-1 and TRBJ2-7; 9 bases match TRBD2. The CDR3 is made up of 13 amino acids. Germline CDR1 MNHNS, CDR2 SASEGT. J was trimmed by 4 bases and V by 6 bases; bases with no gene match: 4. CDR3 in amino acids: CASRPSGEYEQYF. The CDR3 DNA is TGTGCCAGCAGGCCTAGCGGGGAATACGAGCAGTACTTC.

The CDR3 bases are TGTGCCAGCAGAAAGGGCCCCTACACCGGGGAGCTGTTTTTT. It translates to CASRKGPYTGELFF. The chain combines TRBV6-1 with TRBJ2-2; D gene unclear. CDR1 and CDR2 from the germline V gene are MNHNS and SASEGT. V lost 6 bases and J 3 bases, leaving 11 bases between the germline ends. The CDR3 is 14 amino acids.

This rearrangement joins TRBV5-4 to TRBJ2-1; D gene ambiguous. Deletions cut 0 bases from V and 9 bases from J, with 10 bases between. Germline CDR1 and CDR2: SGHNT and YYREEE (reference sequence). This CDR3 comprises 13 residues. The CDR3 DNA reads TGTGCCAGCAGCTTGGCCATCGGTTCTGAGCAGTTCTTC. It encodes CASSLAIGSEQFF.

The J gene is TRBJ1-1, the V gene TRBV9, with TRBD1 identical over 10 bases. With 4 bases clipped from V and 3 bases from J, the junction kept 3 bases outside the gene matches. Germline V gene sequence: CDR1 SGDLS, CDR2 YYNGEE. The CDR3 has 14 residues. The CDR3 DNA reads as TGTGCCAGCAGCTCCGGGACAGGGGACACTGAAGCTTTCTTT. Translated, it gives CASSSGTGDTEAFF.

This chain links TRBV16 with TRBJ1-1; no firm D call. Per the germline V gene, CDR1 is KGHSY and CDR2 is FQNENV. V dropped 5 bases and J dropped 4 bases, with 11 bases sitting between them. This CDR3 is 13 amino acids long. The CDR3 DNA is TGTGCCAGCAGCTTCCTGGACGGCACTGAAGCTTTCTTT. The encoded protein is CASSFLDGTEAFF.

V is TRBV10-3 and J is TRBJ1-5; D call uncertain. This CDR3 is 11 amino acids long. CDR1 and CDR2 from the germline V gene are ENHRY and SYGVKD. The germline V and J ends were trimmed by 9 bases and 4 bases, with 7 bases remaining between them. The CDR3 nucleotides read TGTGCCATTGGAGCTAATCAGCCCCAGCATTTT. This encodes CAIGANQPQHF.

This clone was seen a few times. The chain employs TRBV7-6 and TRBJ1-2; no clear D gene. CDR3 length: 15 residues. The germline CDR1 and CDR2 sequences are SGHVS and FNYEAQ. V was shortened by 1 base and J by 1 base, with 10 bases between the two germline ends. The CDR3 DNA reads TGTGCCAGCAGCTTAGTGGGCCAGATTAACTATGGCTACACCTTC. Translated: CASSLVGQINYGYTF.

The V call is TRBV2, the J call TRBJ1-2; D perhaps matches TRBD1 (6 bases). Germline V lookup: CDR1 SNHLY, CDR2 FYNNEI. V gave up 7 bases and J gave up 2 bases, with 8 bases separating them. There are 12 residues in the CDR3. The CDR3 bases are TGTGCCAGCATAACAGGGAACTATGGCTACACCTTC. Translation: CASITGNYGYTF.

The chain joins TRBV10-1 to TRBJ1-1; 7 bases match TRBD1. The trim removed 5 bases at V and 2 bases at J, leaving 5 bases unmatched. Germline V gene data show CDR1 as WNHNN and CDR2 as SYGVQD (reference sequence). The CDR3 runs to 14 residues. The CDR3 bases are TGCGCCAGCAGTAAAACAGGGGATAACACTGAAGCTTTCTTT. Its protein is CASSKTGDNTEAFF.

The CDR3 is CASSQLSYNSPLHF. For the CDR3, the DNA is TGTGCCAGCAGCCAGCTCTCCTATAATTCACCCCTCCACTTT. The V and J genes are TRBV9 and TRBJ1-6; no clear D. This CDR3 has 14 amino acids. Trimming took off 4 bases at V and 0 bases at J, with 5 bases between the two ends. Germline V lookup: CDR1 SGDLS, CDR2 YYNGEE. Combining the CDR3 with reference TRBV9 and TRBJ1-6 gives the whole variable domain DSGVTQTPKHLITATGQRVTLRCSPRSGDLSVYWYQQSLDQGLQFLIQYYNGEERAKGNILERFSAQQFPDLHSELNLSSLELGDSALYFCASSQLSYNSPLHFGNGTRLTVT.

This clone was counted only a few times. J is TRBJ1-6 and V is TRBV9, with 7 nucleotides matching TRBD1. This CDR3 comprises 15 residues. V shed 3 bases and J 8 bases; nucleotides not matched to a gene: 8. Germline-derived CDR1 and CDR2 are SGDLS and YYNGEE. Here the CDR3 reads CASSDQTGSHSPLHF. In DNA, the CDR3 is TGTGCCAGCAGCGACCAGACAGGGTCTCATTCACCCCTCCACTTT. The full variable domain, rest sourced from reference TRBV9 and TRBJ1-6, is DSGVTQTPKHLITATGQRVTLRCSPRSGDLSVYWYQQSLDQGLQFLIQYYNGEERAKGNILERFSAQQFPDLHSELNLSSLELGDSALYFCASSDQTGSHSPLHFGNGTRLTVT.

CDR3 in amino acids: CAISEPLGASNYGYTF. The CDR3 nucleotides are TGTGCCATCAGTGAGCCCCTAGGGGCCTCAAACTATGGCTACACCTTC. This rearrangement joins TRBV10-3 to TRBJ1-2, with D possibly TRBD1 on 5 matching bases. Looked up from germline, CDR1 is ENHRY and CDR2 is SYGVKD. The V end was cut by 2 bases, the J end by 2 bases, with 15 bases between. This CDR3 spans 16 amino acids.

By sample share, this clone is medium-sized (0.01 to 0.1%). The chain joins TRBV12-5 to TRBJ2-1, with a weak D call TRBD1 (6 bases). The V gene lost 7 bases and the J gene lost 2 bases, with 9 bases spanning the gap. Germline V gene sequence: CDR1 LGHNT, CDR2 FRNRAP. The CDR3 covers 13 residues. The CDR3 DNA reads TGTGCTAGTGTTCCAGGGGCCTACAATGAGCAGTTCTTC. Translation gives CASVPGAYNEQFF.